Listed below are T cell receptor beta chains from one sample, sequenced in a study of vaccination effects on CD4 cells after COVID-19. Their cognate antigens are unknown. The repertoire was sequenced with immunoSEQ multiplex PCR; TCRdb's copy has only in-frame clones and lacks some. The profile covers 42,000 or so clones, with approximately 77% appearing a single time and under 10% taken by the ten largest. The material sequenced was CD4+ T cells from PBMCs cultured without peptide, taken after COVID-19 vaccination. The receptors were sampled from a human donor who received a COVID-19 vaccine. The CDR3 runs from the conserved cysteine through the conserved F or W. D genes are given only for firm matches. Clone size, where shown, is once, few, many, or a class for clones that have expanded.

abundance	j_gene	d_gene	v_gene	CDR3nt	CDR3aa
NA	TRBJ2-5	NA	TRBV19	TGTGCCAGTAGCCCCGCGAGAGAGACCCAGTACTTC	CASSPARETQYF
once	TRBJ1-4	NA	TRBV30	TGTGCCTGGAGAAAGACAGGAGTTAATGAAAAACTGTTTTTT	CAWRKTGVNEKLFF
NA	TRBJ2-2	NA	TRBV7-6	TGTGCCAGCAGCAGGAGTCTAAACGCGAACACCGGGGAGCTGTTTTTT	CASSRSLNANTGELFF
NA	TRBJ1-4	TRBD1	TRBV4-2	TGTGCCAGCAGCCAAGACGGGACAGGGGATAATGAAAAACTGTTTTTT	CASSQDGTGDNEKLFF
NA	TRBJ2-7	TRBD2	TRBV6-5	TGTGCCAGCAGTTCCCCAGCGGGAGGCTCCTACGAGCAGTACTTC	CASSSPAGGSYEQYF
NA	TRBJ2-7	NA	TRBV6-5	TGTGCCAGCAGTTCAACAGGGGAGGTTTCAATCGAGCAGTACTTC	CASSSTGEVSIEQYF
NA	TRBJ1-1	NA	TRBV6-5	TGTGCCAGCAGTTCACTTAGGGACACTGAAGCTTTCTTT	CASSSLRDTEAFF
few	TRBJ2-7	TRBD1	TRBV5-8	TGTGCCAGCAGCTTGGGGGGCTTGAGGGGGCCCTCCTACGAGCAGTACTTC	CASSLGGLRGPSYEQYF
NA	TRBJ2-1	NA	TRBV6-2/TRBV6-3	TGTGCCAGCAGTTACACCCGTTCCGGGCCCCTAAAGAGCAAGAATGAGCAGTTCTTC	CASSYTRSGPLKSKNEQFF
NA	TRBJ2-1	TRBD2	TRBV7-9	TGTGCCAGCAGCTTATTAGCGGGGGGGCCCAGTGAGCAGTTCTTC	CASSLLAGGPSEQFF
NA	TRBJ1-1	NA	TRBV19	TGTGCCAGTAGTTCAGGGTTGAACACTGAAGCTTTCTTT	CASSSGLNTEAFF
NA	TRBJ1-1	NA	TRBV4-2	TGTGCCAGCAGCCAAGAATCTGCGGCGCGGAGAGCTTTCTTT	CASSQESAARRAFF
once	TRBJ2-5	TRBD1	TRBV3-1/TRBV3-2	TGTGCCAGCAGCCCGACAGGGGTCCAAGAGACCCAGTACTTC	CASSPTGVQETQYF
NA	TRBJ2-5	NA	TRBV15	TGTGCCACCAGCAGCCGGACAAATGTTTTAGGGACCCAGTACTTC	CATSSRTNVLGTQYF
NA	TRBJ1-1	NA	TRBV3-1/TRBV3-2	TGTGCCAGCAGCTTTGGTGGGAACACTGAAGCTTTCTTT	CASSFGGNTEAFF
NA	TRBJ1-3	NA	TRBV6-5	TGTGCCAGCAGTTACTCCGCCGGGAAAGGAAACACCATATATTTT	CASSYSAGKGNTIYF
NA	TRBJ2-1	NA	TRBV12-3/TRBV12-4	TGTGCCAGCAGCAGCCAAAAGTACAATGAGCAGTTCTTC	CASSSQKYNEQFF
few	TRBJ2-7	NA	TRBV20-1	TGCAGTGCTAGTCATGGCGTGCAGACCCACGAGCAGTACTTC	CSASHGVQTHEQYF
NA	TRBJ1-2	TRBD1	TRBV7-8	TGTGCCAGCAGCGCAACAGGACAGGGGCAATTGGGCTATGGCTACACCTTC	CASSATGQGQLGYGYTF
NA	TRBJ2-7	NA	TRBV11-2	TGTGCCAGCAGCTTAACATCAGGGGTGAGGTACGAGCAGTACTTC	CASSLTSGVRYEQYF
NA	TRBJ1-4	NA	TRBV5-1	TGCGCCAGCAGTTCCCAGTCAGGGGCTGTTGAAAAACTGTTTTTT	CASSSQSGAVEKLFF
NA	TRBJ1-2	TRBD1	TRBV6-4	TGTGCCAGCATCCCCGAAGCGGGACAGAACCCCAGGGCCGGCTACACCTTC	CASIPEAGQNPRAGYTF
NA	TRBJ2-5	TRBD2	TRBV2	TGTGCCAGCCCGCTAGCGGGAGGCGAGACCCAGTACTTC	CASPLAGGETQYF
few	TRBJ1-1	TRBD1	TRBV5-1	TGCGCCAGCAGCCCCGGGGACAGGGTTAACACTGAAGCTTTCTTT	CASSPGDRVNTEAFF
NA	TRBJ1-1	NA	TRBV2	TGTGCCAGCAGTGATATAATGGGTCAGGGTGGCACTGAAGCTTTCTTT	CASSDIMGQGGTEAFF
NA	TRBJ1-6	NA	TRBV7-9	TGTGCCAGCAGCTTAGCGCAGGCGTTCTCCTATAATTCACCCCTCCACTTT	CASSLAQAFSYNSPLHF
once	TRBJ2-7	NA	TRBV2	TGTGCCAGCAGTGCGAATACCCAAGGCGAGCAGTACTTC	CASSANTQGEQYF
few	TRBJ1-1	NA	TRBV2	TGTGCCAGCAGGAGAGGACAGAACACTGAAGCTTTCTTT	CASRRGQNTEAFF
NA	TRBJ2-2	TRBD2	TRBV5-3	TGTGCCAGAAGCCTCCGCCGACTAGCCCCCTTTGCCACCGGGGAGCTGTTTTTT	CARSLRRLAPFATGELFF
NA	TRBJ1-2	NA	TRBV28	TGTGCCAGCAGACCTACCCTCTTGACAGGCCCTAAAGGCTACACCTTC	CASRPTLLTGPKGYTF
NA	TRBJ1-2	NA	TRBV6-5	TGTGCCACCATGGGGGACCTATTCTCCACCTTC	CATMGDLFSTF
NA	TRBJ2-1	TRBD2	TRBV13	TGTGCCAGCAGCCCGGGGGGTGCCAATGAGCAGTTCTTC	CASSPGGANEQFF
NA	TRBJ2-7	NA	TRBV3-1/TRBV3-2	TGTGCCAGCAGCCAAGATCGGTACGAGCAGTACTTC	CASSQDRYEQYF
NA	TRBJ1-6	NA	TRBV19	TGTGCCAGTAGTATCTTATTGGAGGGGAGGTCACCCCTCCACTTT	CASSILLEGRSPLHF
NA	TRBJ1-2	NA	TRBV14	TGTGCCAGCAGCCGACAGAGATCCATAGGAGGCTACACCTTC	CASSRQRSIGGYTF
NA	TRBJ2-1	NA	TRBV18	TGTGCCAGCTCACCGGGGGCGGGAGTAACAAATGAGCAGTTCTTC	CASSPGAGVTNEQFF
NA	TRBJ2-7	NA	TRBV2	TGTGCCAGCAGGGAAGAGGTGGAGCAGTACTTC	CASREEVEQYF
NA	TRBJ2-1	NA	TRBV2	TGTGCCAGCAGTCTACAGAGCTCCTACAATGAGCAGTTCTTC	CASSLQSSYNEQFF
NA	TRBJ2-3	TRBD1	TRBV27	TGTGCCAGCTGCAGACAGGGGGTCGAGCTTAGCACAGATACGCAGTATTTT	CASCRQGVELSTDTQYF
NA	TRBJ2-5	NA	TRBV6-5	TGTGCCAGCATGTCCCACCGGGGAGAGACCCAGTACTTC	CASMSHRGETQYF
NA	TRBJ2-5	NA	TRBV20-1	TGCAGTGCTAGTCCCAGGGGTCATGGGGAGACCCAGTACTTC	CSASPRGHGETQYF
NA	TRBJ1-2	NA	TRBV3-1/TRBV3-2	TGTGCCAGCAGCGAGACAGGACGTATGGACTATGGCTACACCTTC	CASSETGRMDYGYTF
NA	TRBJ2-7	NA	TRBV7-2	TGTGCCAGCAGCCGGGAGTGGGCGGACGAGCAGTACTTC	CASSREWADEQYF
NA	TRBJ2-2	TRBD2	TRBV11-3	TGTGCCAGCAGCCGCGAGGGGCGGGGGGTCCCCGGGTACACCGGGGAGCTGTTTTTT	CASSREGRGVPGYTGELFF
medium-sized	TRBJ2-7	TRBD2	TRBV7-2	TGTGCCAGCAGCTATAGCGGGAGGGCCCACGAGCAGTACTTC	CASSYSGRAHEQYF
few	TRBJ2-7	TRBD2	TRBV7-9	TGTGCCAGCAGCTTATATGGGGGGGATGCGTACGAGCAGTACTTC	CASSLYGGDAYEQYF
NA	TRBJ1-2	NA	TRBV27	TGTGCCAGCAGTTTTACCTCCAACTATGGCTACACCTTC	CASSFTSNYGYTF
NA	TRBJ2-3	TRBD1	TRBV7-9	TGTGCCAGCAGCCCTCCAGGGGGCGGTACAGATACGCAGTATTTT	CASSPPGGGTDTQYF
NA	TRBJ2-1	TRBD1	TRBV4-2	TGTGCCAGCAGCCAAGCGGGACAGGTCTCTGAGCAGTTCTTC	CASSQAGQVSEQFF
NA	TRBJ1-2	NA	TRBV6-5	TGTGCCAGCAAGGGACGTGGCTACACCTTC	CASKGRGYTF
NA	TRBJ1-1	TRBD1	TRBV3-1/TRBV3-2	TGTGCCAGCAAGTTCGCAGGGGGCATAACTGAAGCTTTCTTT	CASKFAGGITEAFF
few	TRBJ1-1	NA	TRBV21-1	TGTGCCAGCAGCAAAGCAGGCGGCACCCCTATCACTGAAGCTTTCTTT	CASSKAGGTPITEAFF